A selection of T cell receptor beta chains follows, all from one sample in a study of blood T cell repertoires in COVID-19. The table came from immunoSEQ multiplex PCR; TCRdb's copy has only in-frame clones and leaves some out. The sample has 200,000 or so clones; roughly 84% are singletons. Sequencing input: peripheral blood. The receptors originated from a woman of 80 years or more with COVID-19, enrolled during active disease. CDR3s include the opening cysteine and the closing phenylalanine or tryptophan. The D gene is left open where the match is weak. Size is stated for part of the rows, as once, few or many counts, or as a class when the clone is expanded.

TRBV4-2	TRBJ2-5	.	TRBD2	CASSQDLRAGGPETQYF	TGTGCCAGCAGCCAAGATCTTCGGGCGGGGGGGCCAGAGACCCAGTACTTC
TRBV19	TRBJ2-3	.	TRBD1	CASSTRDRGTDTQYF	TGTGCCAGTAGTACCCGGGACAGGGGCACAGATACGCAGTATTTT
TRBV2	TRBJ1-2	.	TRBD1	CASSGDSNYGYTF	TGTGCCAGCAGCGGGGACAGCAACTATGGCTACACCTTC
TRBV18	TRBJ2-7	.	TRBD2	CASSTSAGGLLRNEQYF	TGTGCCAGCTCTACATCTGCGGGGGGGCTTTTGAGAAACGAGCAGTACTTC
TRBV6-6	TRBJ1-5	.	.	CASRRYSNQPQHF	TGTGCCAGTCGGCGGTATAGCAATCAGCCCCAGCATTTT
TRBV19	TRBJ1-1	.	TRBD1	CASSPGTGRQNTEAFF	TGTGCCAGTAGCCCTGGGACAGGGCGGCAGAACACTGAAGCTTTCTTT
TRBV7-3	TRBJ2-1	.	TRBD2	CASSAGLASNEQFF	TGTGCCAGCAGCGCGGGACTAGCGAGCAATGAGCAGTTCTTC
TRBV7-3	TRBJ2-1	.	.	CASSLTRSRGGNNEQFF	TGTGCCAGCAGCTTAACCCGATCTAGGGGGGGGAACAATGAGCAGTTCTTC
TRBV7-2	TRBJ2-5	.	.	CASSLGIRREETQYF	TGTGCCAGCAGCTTAGGGATCAGGCGCGAGGAGACCCAGTACTTC
TRBV7-2	TRBJ2-7	.	TRBD2	CASSLGLAGGYEQYF	TGTGCCAGCAGCTTAGGACTAGCGGGGGGTTACGAGCAGTACTTC
TRBV5-1	TRBJ2-2	.	.	CASSLSALNTGELFF	TGCGCCAGCAGCCTCAGTGCACTAAACACCGGGGAGCTGTTTTTT
TRBV5-1	TRBJ1-6	.	TRBD1	CASSPDRPNSPLHF	TGCGCCAGCAGCCCGGACAGGCCAAATTCACCCCTCCACTTT
TRBV30	TRBJ1-1	few	TRBD1	CAWSFGQAVAFF	TGTGCCTGGAGCTTCGGACAGGCCGTCGCTTTCTTT
TRBV2	TRBJ2-3	once	.	CASSREATDTQYF	TGTGCCAGCAGTAGAGAGGCCACAGATACGCAGTATTTT
TRBV5-1	TRBJ1-2	.	.	CASRESFYGYTF	TGCGCCAGCAGGGAGAGTTTCTATGGCTACACCTTC
TRBV6-6	TRBJ1-5	.	TRBD1	CASSSRSGQGNQPQHF	TGTGCCAGCAGTTCTAGATCCGGACAGGGGAATCAGCCCCAGCATTTT
TRBV4-1	TRBJ2-3	.	TRBD2	CASSQVGLEKSDTQYF	TGCGCCAGCAGCCAAGTCGGACTAGAAAAGTCAGATACGCAGTATTTT
TRBV19	TRBJ2-2	.	TRBD2	CASSISRGGGAPNTGELFF	TGTGCCAGTAGCATATCCCGGGGGGGCGGGGCCCCGAACACCGGGGAGCTGTTTTTT
TRBV24-1	TRBJ2-4	.	TRBD1	CATSDSPGQGVLAKNIQYF	TGTGCCACCAGTGATTCCCCGGGACAGGGGGTCCTAGCCAAAAACATTCAGTACTTC
TRBV9	TRBJ1-5	.	TRBD1	CASSVTGEIRQPQHF	TGTGCCAGCAGCGTAACAGGGGAAATTAGGCAGCCCCAGCATTTT